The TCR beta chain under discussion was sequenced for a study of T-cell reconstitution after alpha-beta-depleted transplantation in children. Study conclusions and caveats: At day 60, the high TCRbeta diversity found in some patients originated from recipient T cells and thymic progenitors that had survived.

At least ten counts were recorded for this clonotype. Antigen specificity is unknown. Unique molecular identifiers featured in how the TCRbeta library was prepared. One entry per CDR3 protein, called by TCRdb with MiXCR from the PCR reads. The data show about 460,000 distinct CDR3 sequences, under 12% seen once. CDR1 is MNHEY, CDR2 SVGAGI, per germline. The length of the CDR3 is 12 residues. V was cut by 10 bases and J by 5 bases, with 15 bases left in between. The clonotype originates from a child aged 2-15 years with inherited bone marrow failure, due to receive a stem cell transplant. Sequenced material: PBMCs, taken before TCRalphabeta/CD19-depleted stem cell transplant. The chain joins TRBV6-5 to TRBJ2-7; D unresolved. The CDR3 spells CATHTPGNEQYF. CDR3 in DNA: TGTGCCACCCATACCCCGGGTAACGAGCAGTACTTC.